These 26 T cell receptor beta chains were sequenced from one sample in a study of T cell repertoires in cytomegalovirus infection. TCRdb used MiXCR to reprocess the reads, holding one entry per CDR3 protein. The sample has about 680,000 distinct CDR3 sequences; less than 25% are singletons. Specimen: CD8+ T cells from PBMCs. Every receptor here comes from a human donor in good health (CMV status not recorded). Some clones in this sample may be carry-over from other donors' samples.

This sequence joins TRBV2 and TRBJ1-4; D possibly corresponds to TRBD1 (5 bases). V was clipped by 5 bases and J by 7 bases, with 17 bases between them. This CDR3 region has 15 residues. Looked up from germline, CDR1 is SNHLY and CDR2 is FYNNEI. Here the CDR3 DNA reads TGTGCCAGCAGTAGCAGGGCGGCCGGGGGTGAAAAACTGTTTTTT. Protein product: CASSSRAAGGEKLFF. Complete variable domain (other parts from reference TRBV2 and TRBJ1-4): EPEVTQTPSHQVTQMGQEVILRCVPISNHLYFYWYRQILGQKVEFLVSFYNNEISEKSEIFDDQFSVERPDGSNFTLKIRSTKLEDSAMYFCASSSRAAGGEKLFFGSGTQLSVL.

The chain employs TRBV7-9 and TRBJ1-5, with D uncertain. Germline V gene sequence: CDR1 SEHNR, CDR2 FQNEAQ (reference sequence). The CDR3 runs 16 residues. The germline V and J ends were trimmed by 1 base and 0 bases, with 10 bases remaining between them. DNA of the CDR3: TGTGCCAGCAGCTTAGGTTCCATCGGTAGCAATCAGCCCCAGCATTTT. This sequence encodes CASSLGSIGSNQPQHF.

The chain recombines TRBV10-3 with TRBJ1-2; D is unresolved. CDR1 is ENHRY, CDR2 SYGVKD, per germline. V lost 6 bases to trimming and J lost 6 bases, with 20 bases between them. This CDR3 is 15 amino acids long. The CDR3 DNA is TGTGCCATCAGCCCTGGCGGGGTATCGCCCAATGGCTACACCTTC. Translation: CAISPGGVSPNGYTF.

The chain couples TRBV6-2 or TRBV6-3 to TRBJ2-1, with D perhaps TRBD1 (5 bases). The CDR3 runs to 12 residues. Germline V gene sequence: CDR1 MNHEY, CDR2 SVGEGT. V gave up 6 bases and J gave up 10 bases, with 13 bases separating them. The CDR3 sequence is CASSYNYREQFF. Written as DNA, the CDR3 is TGTGCCAGCAGCTACAACTACAGGGAGCAGTTCTTC.

In this sample, this clonotype turned up a few times. CDR3: CASRPRGLAGTDTQYF. DNA of the CDR3: TGTGCCAGCAGACCCCGGGGGCTAGCGGGCACAGATACGCAGTATTTT. The chain is built from TRBV7-6 and TRBJ2-3, with D possibly TRBD2 on 7 matching bases. V lost 6 bases to trimming and J lost 1 base, with 17 bases between them. Germline CDR1 reads SGHVS; CDR2 reads FNYEAQ. The CDR3 spans 16 residues.

J is TRBJ1-6 and V is TRBV20-1; perhaps TRBD1 as D (6 bases). The ends were cut back, 1 base at V and 9 bases at J, with 13 bases in the middle. This CDR3 is 14 amino acids long. Germline values: CDR1 DFQATT, CDR2 SNEGSKA (reference sequence). CDR3: CSARGWDTVSPLHF. The CDR3 nucleotides read TGCAGTGCTAGAGGATGGGACACCGTTTCACCCCTCCACTTT.

This clonotype was observed a handful of times. V usage is TRBV7-6 and J usage is TRBJ2-7; D may be TRBD2 (7 bases). V was cut by 1 base and J by 3 bases, with 13 bases left in between. The CDR3 is made up of 15 amino acids. Germline V gene lookup returns CDR1 SGHVS and CDR2 FNYEAQ. The CDR3 coding sequence is TGTGCCAGCAGCTTAGAGGGGGGGGCGAACTACGAGCAGTACTTC. Protein product: CASSLEGGANYEQYF.

The rearrangement links TRBV7-9 to TRBJ2-5, with TRBD1 identical over 7 bases. The ends lost 6 bases at V and 3 bases at J; junction bases unmatched: 4. Germline values: CDR1 SEHNR, CDR2 FQNEAQ (reference sequence). The CDR3 extends over 13 amino acids. The CDR3 sequence: CASRRTGEETQYF. CDR3 bases: TGTGCCAGCAGGAGAACAGGGGAAGAGACCCAGTACTTC. Full variable domain (missing parts from reference TRBV7-9 and TRBJ2-5): DTGVSQNPRHKITKRGQNVTFRCDPISEHNRLYWYRQTLGQGPEFLTYFQNEAQLEKSRLLSDRFSAERPKGSFSTLEIQRTEQGDSAMYLCASRRTGEETQYFGPGTRLLVL.

A remark on this clonotype: Compared with germline, one end of the junction differs, possibly owing to a read error. The rearrangement links TRBV6-6 to TRBJ1-2; D perhaps matches TRBD1 (6 bases). This CDR3 comprises 12 residues. The germline V gene encodes CDR1 MNHNY and CDR2 SVGAGI (reference sequence). CDR3 protein: CANSLRGYGYTF. In DNA form, the CDR3 reads TGTGCCAACAGTTTGAGGGGGTATGGCTACACCTTC.

There are a few counts of this clonotype. The J gene is TRBJ2-7, the V gene TRBV6-6, with TRBD1 matching over 9 bases. The CDR3 extends over 14 amino acids. CDR1 is MNHNY, CDR2 SVGAGI, per germline (reference sequence). V was pared by 4 bases and J by 7 bases, with 8 bases of the junction left unmatched. The CDR3 loop reads CASSSPGQGGEQYF. In DNA, the CDR3 is TGTGCCAGCAGTTCCCCGGGACAGGGTGGTGAGCAGTACTTC.

The J gene is TRBJ1-2, the V gene TRBV6-5, with D unclear. Germline V lookup: CDR1 MNHEY, CDR2 SVGAGI. Trimming shortened V by 4 bases and J by 3 bases, and 15 bases separated the two germline ends. This CDR3 region has 15 residues. CDR3 DNA sequence: TGTGCCAGCAGTTTCGACCCAGACGGCTACTATGGCTACACCTTC. This encodes CASSFDPDGYYGYTF.

This chain joins TRBV10-3 and TRBJ2-1; D is unresolved. The CDR3 runs 11 residues. V lost 8 bases and J lost 6, with 8 bases in between. Germline V gene data show CDR1 as ENHRY and CDR2 as SYGVKD. CDR3 sequence: CAILWSNEQFF. In DNA, the CDR3 is TGTGCCATCTTATGGTCCAATGAGCAGTTCTTC.

The CDR3 sequence: CASSLAGVEDTQYF. The CDR3 nucleotides read TGTGCCAGCAGTTTAGCGGGGGTCGAAGATACGCAGTATTTT. The chain links TRBV12-3 or TRBV12-4 to TRBJ2-3; perhaps D is TRBD1 or TRBD2 (5 bases each). Trimming shortened V by 0 bases and J by 5 bases, and 9 bases separated the two germline ends. CDR3 size: 14 residues.

This clonotype appeared many times. V and J are TRBV6-1 and TRBJ1-2, with 7 bases that match TRBD1. This CDR3 region has 13 residues. With 6 bases clipped from V and 4 bases from J, the junction kept 5 bases outside the gene matches. Germline values: CDR1 MNHNS, CDR2 SASEGT. This CDR3 is CASSKDRSYGYTF. DNA of the CDR3: TGTGCCAGCAGCAAGGACAGGAGCTATGGCTACACCTTC.

This clonotype was seen many times. The V and J genes are TRBV11-2 and TRBJ2-5; TRBD2 matches at 13 bases. V gave up 5 bases and J gave up 2 bases; unmatched junction bases: 5. Germline CDR1 is SGHAT and CDR2 is FQNNGV. This CDR3 has 16 residues. The CDR3 nucleotides are TGTGCCAGCAGCCGCTGGACTAGCGGGGGACAAGAGACCCAGTACTTC. This encodes CASSRWTSGGQETQYF.

This clonotype was counted many times. The V call is TRBV7-9, the J call TRBJ2-1, with 8 bases identical to TRBD2. Trimming at V came to 3 bases and at J to 9 bases, leaving 10 bases not matched to a gene. Germline V gene lookup returns CDR1 SEHNR and CDR2 FQNEAQ (reference sequence). This CDR3 has 15 amino acids. The CDR3 loop reads CASSFRLATWGEQFF. The CDR3 nucleotides read TGTGCCAGCAGCTTCAGACTAGCGACCTGGGGTGAGCAGTTCTTC.

The chain is built from TRBV5-6 and TRBJ2-3; the D is unclear. CDR1 and CDR2 from the germline V gene are SGHDT and YYEEEE. This CDR3 contains 15 residues. Between the trimmed V and J ends, which lost 0 bases and 4 bases, there was a span of 12 bases. CDR3 in DNA: TGTGCCAGCAGCTTGGATTATTTGGCGCCAGATACGCAGTATTTT. This sequence encodes CASSLDYLAPDTQYF.

The V and J genes are TRBV6-5 and TRBJ2-1; TRBD2 matches at 9 bases. CDR1 and CDR2 from the germline V gene are MNHEY and SVGAGI. After removal of 6 bases from V and 5 bases from J, the junction contained 8 bases not matched to a gene. The CDR3 totals 15 residues. CDR3 DNA sequence: TGTGCCAGCAGGCTGCGGGGGGGCAGAGACAATGAGCAGTTCTTC. Its protein is CASRLRGGRDNEQFF.

This clonotype was detected only a few times. In DNA form, the CDR3 reads TGTGCCAGCAGTTTCATGGGGGGGTGGGGTGACAATGAGCAGTTCTTC. The encoded protein is CASSFMGGWGDNEQFF. This chain connects TRBV27 to TRBJ2-1; TRBD2 aligns across 7 bases. The germline V gene encodes CDR1 MNHEY and CDR2 SMNVEV (reference sequence). The CDR3 contains 16 residues. The trim removed 3 bases at V and 5 bases at J, leaving 10 bases unmatched.

The chain carries TRBV19 and TRBJ2-1; tentatively, D is TRBD2 (5 bases). V was trimmed by 5 bases and J by 8 bases, leaving 16 bases between them. Germline CDR1 reads LNHDA; CDR2 reads SQIVND (reference sequence). The CDR3 runs to 14 residues. CDR3 in DNA: TGTGCCAGTAGTCGAGGGCTCCGAAGGGATGAGCAGTTCTTC. Protein product: CASSRGLRRDEQFF.

The chain carries TRBV15 and TRBJ2-2, with a possible D match to TRBD2 (6 bases). Germline CDR1 reads LNHNV; CDR2 reads YYDKDF (reference sequence). Trimming took 5 bases from V and 2 from J, leaving 9 bases between them. The CDR3 consists of 14 residues. CDR3: CATSATSNTGELFF. The CDR3 bases are TGTGCCACCAGCGCTACTAGCAACACCGGGGAGCTGTTTTTT.

A few counts support this clonotype. J is TRBJ2-1 and V is TRBV11-3; D possibly matches TRBD1 or TRBD2 (5 bases each). The V end lost 2 bases, the J end lost 6 bases, and 14 bases lay between the germline ends. The germline gives CDR1 SGHNT, CDR2 YENEEA. The CDR3 sequence is 15 residues long. The CDR3 bases are TGTGCCAGCAGCTTAAGAGCGGATAGGGGCAATGAGCAGTTCTTC. It is translated as CASSLRADRGNEQFF.

The chain is built from TRBV9 and TRBJ2-5; D assignment may be TRBD1 or TRBD2 (6 bases each). Trimming took off 6 bases at V and 2 bases at J, with 20 bases between the two ends. This CDR3 is built from 16 residues. Germline loops: CDR1 SGDLS, CDR2 YYNGEE. As DNA, the CDR3 is TGTGCCAGCAACCTCCATGGAGGGGGACCACAAGAGACCCAGTACTTC. Protein: CASNLHGGGPQETQYF.

The chain combines TRBV29-1 with TRBJ1-2, with 7 positions matching TRBD1. The CDR3 covers 11 residues. Germline CDR1 is SQVTM and CDR2 is ANQGSEA. The V gene end was trimmed by 5 bases and the J gene end by 8 bases; junction bases not matched to a gene: 5. CDR3 residues: CSVRGRKGYTF. CDR3 nucleotide sequence: TGCAGCGTTAGGGGGCGGAAAGGCTACACCTTC.

Concerning this clonotype itself: Germline is not matched at one junction end, which may reflect a read error. V gene TRBV4-3 combines with J gene TRBJ2-3; D is possibly TRBD1 or TRBD2 (5 bases each). CDR3 size: 18 residues. Germline CDR1 and CDR2: LGHNA and YSLEER. DNA of the CDR3: TGCGCCAACAGCCAAGAGTGGGGGAGAGGGGTTGGGACAGATACGCAGTATTTT. Encoded protein: CANSQEWGRGVGTDTQYF.

This clonotype was seen a few times. The rearrangement links TRBV2 to TRBJ2-1; 13 positions agree with TRBD2. Germline V gene lookup returns CDR1 SNHLY and CDR2 FYNNEI. This CDR3 has 20 amino acids. V dropped 6 bases and J dropped 2; count of bases not matched to a gene: 16. CDR3 coding DNA: TGTGCCAGCAGCAACAAACGGACTAGCGGGGGCCTCGATGCCTACAATGAGCAGTTCTTC. Translated, it gives CASSNKRTSGGLDAYNEQFF.